This T cell receptor (beta chain) originates from a study of T cell responses to AZD1222 COVID-19 vaccine. Some clones are missing from TCRdb's copy, which holds only in-frame ones; the method was immunoSEQ multiplex PCR. The sample contains approximately 170,000 clones, 90% to 95% of which appear only once. Germline-derived CDR1 and CDR2 are SGDLS and YYNGEE. V lost 2 bases and J lost 6; bases outside the gene matches: 4. This CDR3 spans 13 amino acids. The material was peripheral blood, obtained 28 days after the second AZD1222 dose. The origin of this receptor is an adult who received the AZD1222 COVID-19 vaccine. This rearrangement joins TRBV9 to TRBJ1-2; TRBD1 matches 7 bases. Here the CDR3 DNA reads TGTGCCAGCAGCGTCAGGCAGGGGGATGGCTACACCTTC. Protein: CASSVRQGDGYTF.